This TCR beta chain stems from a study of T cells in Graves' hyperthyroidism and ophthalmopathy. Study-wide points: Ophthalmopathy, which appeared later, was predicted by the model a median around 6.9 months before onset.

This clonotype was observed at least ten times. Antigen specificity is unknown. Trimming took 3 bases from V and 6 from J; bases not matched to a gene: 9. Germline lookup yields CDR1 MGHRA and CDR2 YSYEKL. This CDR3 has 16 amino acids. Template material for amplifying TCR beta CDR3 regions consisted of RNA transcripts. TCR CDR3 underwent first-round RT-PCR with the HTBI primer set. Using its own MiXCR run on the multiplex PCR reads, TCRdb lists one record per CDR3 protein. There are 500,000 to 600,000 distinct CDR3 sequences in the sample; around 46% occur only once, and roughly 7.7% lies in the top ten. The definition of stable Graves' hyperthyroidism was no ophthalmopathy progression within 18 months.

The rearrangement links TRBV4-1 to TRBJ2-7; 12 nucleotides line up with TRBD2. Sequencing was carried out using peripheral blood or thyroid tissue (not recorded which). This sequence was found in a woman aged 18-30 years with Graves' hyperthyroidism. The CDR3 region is CASSHTLLAGGGEQYF. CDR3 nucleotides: TGCGCCAGCAGCCACACTCTCCTAGCGGGAGGGGGCGAGCAGTACTTC.